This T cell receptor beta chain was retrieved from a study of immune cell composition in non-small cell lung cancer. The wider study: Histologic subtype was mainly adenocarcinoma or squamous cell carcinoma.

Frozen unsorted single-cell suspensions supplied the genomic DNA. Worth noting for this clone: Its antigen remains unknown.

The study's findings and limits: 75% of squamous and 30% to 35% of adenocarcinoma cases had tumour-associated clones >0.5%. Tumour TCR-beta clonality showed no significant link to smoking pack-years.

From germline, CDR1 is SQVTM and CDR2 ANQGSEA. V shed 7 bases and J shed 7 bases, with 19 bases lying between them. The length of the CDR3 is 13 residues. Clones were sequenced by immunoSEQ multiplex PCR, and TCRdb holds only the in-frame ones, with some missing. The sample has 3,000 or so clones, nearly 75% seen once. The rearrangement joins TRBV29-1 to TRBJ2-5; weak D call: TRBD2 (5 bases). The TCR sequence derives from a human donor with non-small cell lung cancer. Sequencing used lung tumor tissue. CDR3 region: CSASGRASGTQYF. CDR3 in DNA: TGCAGCGCTTCGGGAAGGGCATCAGGGACCCAGTACTTC.